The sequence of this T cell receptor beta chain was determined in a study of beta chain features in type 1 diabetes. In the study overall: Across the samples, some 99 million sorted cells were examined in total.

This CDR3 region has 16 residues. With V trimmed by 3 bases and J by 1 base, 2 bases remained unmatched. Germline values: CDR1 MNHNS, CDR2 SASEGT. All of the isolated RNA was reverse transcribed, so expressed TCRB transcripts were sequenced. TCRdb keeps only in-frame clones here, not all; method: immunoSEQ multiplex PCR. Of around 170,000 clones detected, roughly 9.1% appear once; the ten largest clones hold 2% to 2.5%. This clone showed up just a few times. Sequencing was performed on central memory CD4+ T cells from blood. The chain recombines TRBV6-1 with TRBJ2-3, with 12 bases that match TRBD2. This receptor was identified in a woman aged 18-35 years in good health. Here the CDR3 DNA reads TGTGCCAGCAGTGATCGACTAGCGGGGGGCACAGATACGCAGTATTTT. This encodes CASSDRLAGGTDTQYF.